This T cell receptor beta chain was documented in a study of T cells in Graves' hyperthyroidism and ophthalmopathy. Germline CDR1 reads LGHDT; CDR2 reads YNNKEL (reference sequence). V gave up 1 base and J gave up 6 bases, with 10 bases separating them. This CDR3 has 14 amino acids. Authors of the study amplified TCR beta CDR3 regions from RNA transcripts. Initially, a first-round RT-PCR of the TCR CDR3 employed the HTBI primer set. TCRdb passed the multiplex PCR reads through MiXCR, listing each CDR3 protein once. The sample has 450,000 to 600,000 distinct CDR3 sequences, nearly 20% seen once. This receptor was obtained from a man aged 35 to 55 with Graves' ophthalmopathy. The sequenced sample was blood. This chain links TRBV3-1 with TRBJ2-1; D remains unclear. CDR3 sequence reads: CASSQVRRFNEQFF. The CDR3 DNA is TGTGCCAGCAGCCAAGTACGACGGTTCAATGAGCAGTTCTTC.